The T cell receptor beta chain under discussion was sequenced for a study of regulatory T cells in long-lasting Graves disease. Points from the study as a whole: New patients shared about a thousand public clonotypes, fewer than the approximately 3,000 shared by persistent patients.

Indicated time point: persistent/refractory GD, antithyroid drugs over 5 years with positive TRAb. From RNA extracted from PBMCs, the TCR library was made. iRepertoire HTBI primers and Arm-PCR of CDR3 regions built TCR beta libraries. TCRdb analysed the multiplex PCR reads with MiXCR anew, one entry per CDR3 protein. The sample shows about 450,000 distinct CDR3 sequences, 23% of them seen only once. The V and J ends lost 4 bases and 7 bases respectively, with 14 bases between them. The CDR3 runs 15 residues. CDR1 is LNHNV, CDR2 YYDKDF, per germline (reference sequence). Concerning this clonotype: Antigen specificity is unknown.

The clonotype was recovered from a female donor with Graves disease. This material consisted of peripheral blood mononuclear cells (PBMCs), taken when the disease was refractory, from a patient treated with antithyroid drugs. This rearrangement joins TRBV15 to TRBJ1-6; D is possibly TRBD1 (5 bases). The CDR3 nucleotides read TGTGCCACCAGCACCTTAAGTGGGGGGAATTCACCCCTCCACTTT. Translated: CATSTLSGGNSPLHF.